This TCR beta chain appears in the sequencing data of a study of blood T cell repertoires in COVID-19. Overall study: The United States, Italy and Spain were the sources of the acute and convalescent COVID-19 samples.

The CDR3 is 12 amino acids. Germline CDR1 and CDR2: SQVTM and ANQGSEA. The V gene lost 4 bases and the J gene lost 8 bases, with 11 bases spanning the gap. As regards this clone: The same CDR3 can be traced to other DNA sequences in this sample.

Participants came from fewer than 25 US areas, aged about 18 to 100 years. Cohorts were assigned according to the clinical history that participants reported. Original processing methods: By means of reference gene primer amplification, nucleated cell counts were estimated. Generated by immunoSEQ multiplex PCR, the TCRdb table keeps only in-frame clones and is missing some. Clone size and V and J calls were adopted from that table, with D and trimming inferred from the DNA. The sample contains over 130,000 clones, approximately 84% of which appear only once. The sample was PBMCs or T cells enriched from blood (not recorded which). The chain couples TRBV29-1 to TRBJ1-4, with D possibly being TRBD1 (5 bases). The sequence was collected from a woman between 45 and 60 years old with acute COVID-19. CDR3 sequence (DNA): TGCAGCGTTGGAACAGGTCGGGAAAAACTGTTTTTT. Protein product: CSVGTGREKLFF.